These 27 T cell receptor beta chains were all obtained from the same sample, sequenced in a study of cytomegalovirus exposure and HLA in healthy donors. Amplification used 60 Vbeta primers and 13 Jbeta primers. TCRdb's copy holds only in-frame clones and misses some; the assay was immunoSEQ multiplex PCR. The profile shows around 140,000 clones, around 83% of them singletons. The sample consisted of PBMCs. These receptors all stem from a woman between 50 and 59 years old in good health and CMV-seropositive.

Only one count was recorded for this clone. CDR3 bases: TGTGCCAGCAGCAGTGCCGGCGACAGTGACTATGGCTACACCTTC. This codes for CASSSAGDSDYGYTF. The chain couples TRBV5-8 to TRBJ1-2; D is possibly TRBD1 (5 bases). The CDR3 is 15 amino acids. CDR1 SGHTS and CDR2 YDEGEE come from the germline V gene. The V gene lost 4 bases and the J gene lost 3 bases, with 16 bases spanning the gap. Full variable domain (missing parts from reference TRBV5-8 and TRBJ1-2): EAGVTQSPTHLIKTRGQQATLRCSPISGHTSVYWYQQALGLGLQFLLWYDEGEERNRGNFPPRFSGRQFPNYSSELNVNALELEDSALYLCASSSAGDSDYGYTFGSGTRLTVV.

The V call is TRBV7-3, the J call TRBJ2-1; D unclear. V lost 5 bases and J lost 4, with 15 bases in between. The CDR3 loop spans 15 amino acids. CDR1 is SGHTA and CDR2 is FQGTGA in the germline V gene. CDR3 in amino acids: CASSELGQIYNEQFF. CDR3 sequence (DNA): TGTGCCAGCAGCGAGTTGGGCCAAATATACAATGAGCAGTTCTTC.

V gene TRBV30 combines with J gene TRBJ1-1, with no clear D. This CDR3 is 11 amino acids long. The V gene's germline CDR1 is GTSNPN and CDR2 SVGIG (reference sequence). V was clipped by 2 bases and J by 4 bases, with 5 bases between them. This CDR3 is CAWSTGTEAFF. The CDR3 coding sequence is TGTGCCTGGAGTACGGGCACTGAAGCTTTCTTT.

The rearrangement links TRBV9 to TRBJ2-5; 8 bases match TRBD2. Germline V gene data show CDR1 as SGDLS and CDR2 as YYNGEE. V lost 0 bases, J lost 0 bases, and 1 base stayed unmatched. The CDR3 extends over 15 amino acids. This CDR3 is CASSVAGGYQETQYF. The CDR3 DNA reads as TGTGCCAGCAGCGTAGCGGGAGGGTACCAAGAGACCCAGTACTTC. The full variable domain, with the rest looked up from reference TRBV9 and TRBJ2-5, is DSGVTQTPKHLITATGQRVTLRCSPRSGDLSVYWYQQSLDQGLQFLIQYYNGEERAKGNILERFSAQQFPDLHSELNLSSLELGDSALYFCASSVAGGYQETQYFGPGTRLLVL.

The chain recombines TRBV5-1 with TRBJ1-4, with 11 bases aligning to TRBD1. The CDR3 length is 17 residues. The V gene's germline CDR1 is SGHRS and CDR2 YFSETQ. Unmatched junction bases numbered 12, after V lost 4 bases and J lost 7 bases. The CDR3 is CASSQGTGGSLGEKLFF. CDR3 DNA sequence: TGCGCCAGCAGCCAAGGGACAGGGGGATCGTTGGGTGAAAAACTGTTTTTT.

This clone was found once. The V and J genes are TRBV5-1 and TRBJ1-2, with D unclear. V was shortened by 0 bases and J by 4 bases, with 10 bases between the two germline ends. Germline V gene data show CDR1 as SGHRS and CDR2 as YFSETQ. The CDR3 contains 14 residues. CDR3 DNA: TGCGCCAGCAGCTTGGGACGGGGAGCCTATGGCTACACCTTC. Translation gives CASSLGRGAYGYTF.

The CDR3 region is CASTRGRGEKLFF. In DNA form, the CDR3 reads TGCGCCAGCACCAGGGGGCGGGGTGAAAAACTGTTTTTT. J is TRBJ1-4 and V is TRBV5-1, with 8 positions matching TRBD1. With V trimmed by 6 bases and J by 7 bases, 5 bases remained unmatched. This CDR3 is 13 amino acids long. Germline CDR1 is SGHRS and CDR2 is YFSETQ.

The CDR3 DNA sequence: TGTGCCAGCCGGATACAGGGGGCTATGGAGACCCAGTACTTC. As protein: CASRIQGAMETQYF. V is TRBV28 and J is TRBJ2-5, with TRBD1 matching 9 bases. CDR1 MDHEN and CDR2 SYDVKM come from the germline V gene. CDR3 size: 14 residues. J was trimmed by 5 bases and V by 8 bases; bases with no gene match: 9.

This rearrangement joins TRBV29-1 to TRBJ2-1, with 8 bases lining up with TRBD2. The CDR3 is 17 residues long. Germline lookup yields CDR1 SQVTM and CDR2 ANQGSEA. Germline trimming cut 0 bases from V and 4 bases from J; bases unmatched to any gene: 11. The CDR3 loop is CSVEDLLDGRAYNEQFF. CDR3 coding DNA: TGCAGCGTTGAAGATCTTCTAGACGGGAGGGCTTACAATGAGCAGTTCTTC.

The chain combines TRBV5-1 with TRBJ1-4, with 8 bases identical to TRBD1. V lost 6 bases and J lost 5; bases outside the gene matches: 6. Per the germline V gene, CDR1 is SGHRS and CDR2 is YFSETQ. The CDR3 runs 14 residues. CDR3 DNA: TGCGCCAGCACCCCAGGGGGCGAAAATGAAAAACTGTTTTTT. It codes for CASTPGGENEKLFF.

The CDR3 loop reads CASSQPGLAQSSYNEQFF. CDR3 bases: TGTGCCAGCAGCCAGCCTGGACTAGCGCAGAGCTCCTACAATGAGCAGTTCTTC. The V call is TRBV4-2, the J call TRBJ2-1; 9 bases are shared with TRBD2. Germline V gives CDR1 LGHNA, CDR2 YNFKEQ. V lost 3 bases to trimming and J lost 0 bases; unmatched junction nucleotides: 9. This CDR3 comprises 18 residues.

The CDR3: CASSQDPYYEQYF. The DNA of the CDR3 is TGTGCCAGCAGCCAAGATCCTTATTACGAGCAGTACTTC. The genes are TRBV4-2 and TRBJ2-7; D unclear. V was trimmed by 0 bases and J by 4 bases, leaving 7 bases between them. CDR1 and CDR2 (germline): LGHNA, YNFKEQ. The CDR3 is 13 residues long.

The chain has TRBV30 and TRBJ1-1; D remains ambiguous. The V end lost 2 bases, the J end lost 3 bases, and 7 bases lay between the germline ends. CDR3 length equals 12 residues. Germline-derived CDR1 and CDR2 are GTSNPN and SVGIG (reference sequence). CDR3 loop: CAWSHTYTEAFF. The CDR3, as DNA: TGTGCCTGGAGTCACACGTACACTGAAGCTTTCTTT.

The gene calls are TRBV21-1 and TRBJ2-5; the DNA was not used to check the table's D call, TRBD1. TRBV21-1 is given as a pseudogene. This CDR3 is 14 amino acids long. The CDR3 protein is CASSKEAGRETQYF. The CDR3 region has the DNA TGTGCCAGCAGCAAAGAGGCAGGGCGGGAGACCCAGTACTTC.

In its sample, this clone was seen once. This same CDR3 is encoded by further DNA sequences in the sample. The chain couples TRBV5-1 to TRBJ1-1; TRBD1 is a possible D gene (6 bases). Per the germline V gene, CDR1 is SGHRS and CDR2 is YFSETQ. CDR3 length: 12 residues. V lost 2 bases and J lost 8, with 10 bases in between. CDR3 in amino acids: CASSFSGTEAFF. In DNA form, the CDR3 reads TGCGCCAGCAGCTTCTCCGGGACAGAAGCTTTCTTT.

This chain links TRBV28 with TRBJ2-7, with a weak D call TRBD1 (6 bases). Trimming took off 6 bases at V and 3 bases at J, with 15 bases between the two ends. Germline assignment: CDR1 MDHEN and CDR2 SYDVKM. The CDR3 has 14 residues. CDR3 bases: TGTGCCAGCAGGGAGTCAGGGGCTAGCTACGAGCAGTACTTC. Its protein product is CASRESGASYEQYF.

The V call is TRBV7-2, the J call TRBJ2-3; 7 bases line up with TRBD2. Germline CDR1 is SGHTA and CDR2 is FQGNSA. This CDR3 is built from 15 residues. V shed 2 bases, J shed 6 bases, and the junction held 8 bases outside the gene matches. Here the CDR3 reads CASSLQGVGGDTQYF. In nucleotides, the CDR3 is TGTGCCAGCAGCTTACAAGGGGTGGGGGGGGATACGCAGTATTTT.

This clone was detected only once. The rearrangement links TRBV5-1 to TRBJ2-7; D is uncertain. Germline CDR1 reads SGHRS; CDR2 reads YFSETQ. V was shortened by 4 bases and J by 1 base, with 12 bases between the two germline ends. The CDR3 sequence is 14 residues long. The DNA for the CDR3 is TGCGCCAGCAGCCCCCTTTACGGGTCCTACGAGCAGTACTTC. Translation: CASSPLYGSYEQYF.

The rearrangement joins TRBV7-9 to TRBJ2-3; 13 bases map to TRBD2. J gave up 5 bases and V 5 bases, and 7 bases lay outside the gene matches. Germline CDR1 SEHNR, CDR2 FQNEAQ (reference sequence). CDR3 size: 16 residues. This CDR3 reads CASSPRTSGRLDTQYF. The CDR3 DNA follows: TGTGCCAGCAGCCCCAGGACTAGCGGGAGACTAGATACGCAGTATTTT. The full variable domain, its missing parts supplied by reference TRBV7-9 and TRBJ2-3, is DTGVSQNPRHKITKRGQNVTFRCDPISEHNRLYWYRQTLGQGPEFLTYFQNEAQLEKSRLLSDRFSAERPKGSFSTLEIQRTEQGDSAMYLCASSPRTSGRLDTQYFGPGTRLTVL.

The chain employs TRBV6-1 and TRBJ1-2; 8 nucleotides align to TRBD1. CDR3 length equals 14 residues. Germline values: CDR1 MNHNS, CDR2 SASEGT. Germline trimming cut 7 bases from V and 6 bases from J; bases unmatched to any gene: 10. The CDR3 bases are TGTGCCAGCATCGGGACAGGCCAAGGGAATGGCTACACCTTC. Its translation: CASIGTGQGNGYTF.

This clone has only a few counts. The chain uses TRBV4-1 and TRBJ2-3, with 7 bases fitting TRBD2. The CDR3 sequence is 16 residues long. The germline V gene has CDR1 MGHRA and CDR2 YSYEKL. After removal of 1 base from V and 3 bases from J, the junction contained 7 bases not matched to a gene. The CDR3 sequence is CASSQVPGLPTDTQYF. The CDR3 region has the DNA TGCGCCAGCAGCCAAGTTCCGGGACTACCGACAGATACGCAGTATTTT.

The V and J genes are TRBV7-2 and TRBJ2-3; 11 bases fit TRBD2. The V gene end was trimmed by 5 bases and the J gene end by 1 base; junction bases not matched to a gene: 5. CDR3 length equals 16 residues. Germline values: CDR1 SGHTA, CDR2 FQGNSA. The CDR3 bases are TGTGCCAGCAGCGCCTCACTAGCGGGGGGCACAGATACGCAGTATTTT. Its translation is CASSASLAGGTDTQYF.

The chain is built from TRBV9 and TRBJ1-2, with TRBD1 as a possible D gene (5 bases). CDR1 is SGDLS, CDR2 YYNGEE, per germline. The V end lost 7 bases, the J end lost 5 bases, and 18 bases lay between the germline ends. The CDR3 extends over 14 amino acids. The CDR3 nucleotides are TGTGCCAGCCGGGGGGGTCTCGAGGGGTATGGCTACACCTTC. It codes for CASRGGLEGYGYTF.

About this clone: Compared with germline, one end of the junction differs, possibly owing to a read error. This chain connects TRBV7-9 to TRBJ1-2; 12 bases line up with TRBD1. The CDR3 extends over 16 amino acids. Germline V gene sequence: CDR1 SEHNR, CDR2 FQNEAQ (reference sequence). CDR3 in amino acids: CSSSLSGTGGARGYTF. As DNA, the CDR3 is TGTTCCAGCAGCTTATCAGGGACAGGGGGCGCGCGTGGCTACACCTTC. Full variable domain (rest looked up from reference TRBV7-9 and TRBJ1-2): DTGVSQNPRHKITKRGQNVTFRCDPISEHNRLYWYRQTLGQGPEFLTYFQNEAQLEKSRLLSDRFSAERPKGSFSTLEIQRTEQGDSAMYLCSSSLSGTGGARGYTFGSGTRLTVV.

This chain connects TRBV18 to TRBJ1-1, with D unclear. In germline, CDR1 is KGHSH, CDR2 LQKENI. CDR3 size: 15 residues. V was pared by 1 base and J by 0 bases, with 9 bases between. CDR3 residues: CASSPRRAMNTEAFF. DNA for the CDR3: TGTGCCAGCTCACCACGGAGGGCGATGAACACTGAAGCTTTCTTT.

The chain joins TRBV7-8 to TRBJ2-2; 8 positions match TRBD1. Trimming cost V 5 bases and J 7 bases; bases outside gene matches: 9. There are 15 residues in the CDR3. CDR1 SGHVS and CDR2 FQNEAQ come from the germline V gene. CDR3 loop: CASSPRQGWNGELFF. The CDR3 bases are TGTGCCAGCAGCCCCCGACAGGGGTGGAACGGGGAGCTGTTTTTT.

This chain links TRBV28 with TRBJ1-5; no reliable D call. Germline-derived CDR1 and CDR2 are MDHEN and SYDVKM. V shed 3 bases and J shed 0 bases, with 9 bases lying between them. This CDR3 is built from 15 residues. The CDR3 spells CASSFGTFSNQPQHF. As DNA, the CDR3 is TGTGCCAGCAGTTTTGGCACATTTAGCAATCAGCCCCAGCATTTT.